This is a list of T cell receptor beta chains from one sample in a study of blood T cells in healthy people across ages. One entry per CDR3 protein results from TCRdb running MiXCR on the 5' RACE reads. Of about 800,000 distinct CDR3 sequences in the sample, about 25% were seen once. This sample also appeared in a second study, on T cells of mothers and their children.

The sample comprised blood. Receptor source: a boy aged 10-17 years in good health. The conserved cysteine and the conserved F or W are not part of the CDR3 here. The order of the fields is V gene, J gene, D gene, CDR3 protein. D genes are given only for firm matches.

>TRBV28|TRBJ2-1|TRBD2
ASSFRAGVSPLWQF
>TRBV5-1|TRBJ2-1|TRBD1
ASSPSGTGDYNEQF
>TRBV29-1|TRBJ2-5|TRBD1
SVELWDRDETQY
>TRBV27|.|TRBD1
ASTRRDRENEQF
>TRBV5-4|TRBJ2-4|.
ASSSPQAENIQY
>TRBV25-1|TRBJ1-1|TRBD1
ASRTGARAF
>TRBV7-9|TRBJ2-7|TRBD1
ASSHLTGYEQY
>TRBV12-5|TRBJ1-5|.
ASGDPVGDLTNQPQH
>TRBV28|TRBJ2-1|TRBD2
ASSSPQGLAGGYEQF
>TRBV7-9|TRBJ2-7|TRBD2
ASSGLAGGNEQY
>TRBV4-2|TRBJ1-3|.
ASSQRRTVISGNTIY
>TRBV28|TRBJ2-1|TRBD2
ASSLTSAGYDEQF
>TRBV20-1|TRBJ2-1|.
SARDLSAGNYNEQF
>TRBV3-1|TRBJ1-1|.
ASSQRTGKGNTEAF
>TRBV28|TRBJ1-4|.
ASSLGREATNEKLL
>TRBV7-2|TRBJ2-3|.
ASSLGVSSGDTQY
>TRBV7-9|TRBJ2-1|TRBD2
ASSWTSAPQDEQF
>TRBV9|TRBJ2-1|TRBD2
ASSFSGSEYNEQF
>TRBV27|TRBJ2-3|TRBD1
ASSFQGADTQY
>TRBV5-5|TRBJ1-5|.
ASSLDEFNQPQH
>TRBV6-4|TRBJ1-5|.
ASSPDTNSNQPQH
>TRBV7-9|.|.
ASSQMTANEQY
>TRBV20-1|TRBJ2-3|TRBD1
SADEGARTDTQY
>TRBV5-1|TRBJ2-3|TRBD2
ASRLTSGGTDTQY
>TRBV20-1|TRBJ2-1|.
SARLSGAEYNEQF
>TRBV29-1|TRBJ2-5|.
SVARAGQETQY
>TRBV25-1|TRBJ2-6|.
ASSDQTGEGRSGANVLT
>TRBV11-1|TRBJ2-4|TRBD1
ASSLNSDRGAKNIQY
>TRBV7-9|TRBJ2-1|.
ASSLEEGLGSYNEQF
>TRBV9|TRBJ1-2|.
ASSVHPQANYGYT
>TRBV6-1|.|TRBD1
ASSRGTGRTIYEQY
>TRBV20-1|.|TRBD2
SAPSGTALYEQY
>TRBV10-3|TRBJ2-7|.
AISESPGPTYEQY
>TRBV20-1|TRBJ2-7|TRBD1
SASIQGAAASYEQY
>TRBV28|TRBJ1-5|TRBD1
ASSIRGYNQPQH
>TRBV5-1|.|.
ASSLEASSSYEQY
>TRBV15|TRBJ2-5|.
ATSRDSTQETQY
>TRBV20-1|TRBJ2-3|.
SARVGTSPADTQY
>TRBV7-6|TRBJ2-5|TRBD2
ASSLVWREETQY
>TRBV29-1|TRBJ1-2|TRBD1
SVDEGTGGNYGYT
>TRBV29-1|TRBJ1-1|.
SVDTPGHNTEAF
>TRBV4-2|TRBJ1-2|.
ASSQDGSFRDYGYT
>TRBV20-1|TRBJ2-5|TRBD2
SAIPGLAPQETQY
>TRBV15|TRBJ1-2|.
ATSRDGVGGYT
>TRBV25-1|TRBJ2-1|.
ASSDDSFGDNEQF
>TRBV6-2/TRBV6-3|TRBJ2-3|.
ASSYSAFRDTQY
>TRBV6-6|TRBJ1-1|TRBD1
ASYSQGAVDTEAF
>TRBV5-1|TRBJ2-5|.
ASSLGGTGIEETQY
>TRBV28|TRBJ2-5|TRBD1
ASSLRSGYRGVETQY
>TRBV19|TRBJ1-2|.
ASSPWGGDYGYT
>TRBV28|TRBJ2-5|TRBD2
ASSPSERGAPIQETQY
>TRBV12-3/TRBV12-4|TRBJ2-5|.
ASSLDSPWTQY
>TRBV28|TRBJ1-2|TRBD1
ASSFVGPQGDGYT
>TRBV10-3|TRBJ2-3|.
AISEVAVAGTDTQY
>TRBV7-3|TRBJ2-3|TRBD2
ASSSRDRGLAGTDTQY
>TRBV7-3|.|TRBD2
ASSLKGTSGLKYEQY
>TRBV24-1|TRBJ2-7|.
ATGGGNSYEQY